Following are 2 T cell receptor beta chains from one sample sequenced in a study of blood T cell repertoires in COVID-19. Sequencing used immunoSEQ multiplex PCR; TCRdb keeps in-frame clones, though not all of them. The sample carries more than 300,000 clones, around 83% recorded once. Input material: peripheral blood. The receptors were sampled from a woman between 50 and 59 years old with acute or convalescent COVID-19.

V gene TRBV2 combines with J gene TRBJ2-6; TRBD1 aligns across 7 bases. The CDR3 length is 17 residues. Germline values: CDR1 SNHLY, CDR2 FYNNEI. V gave up 6 bases and J gave up 0 bases; unmatched junction bases: 8. CDR3 in DNA: TGTGCCAGCAGCCGCGACAGGGTCTCCTCTGGGGCCAACGTCCTGACTTTC. Translation: CASSRDRVSSGANVLTF.

This clone turned up a few times. The chain recombines TRBV5-1 with TRBJ2-7; TRBD2 might be the D (6 bases). Trimming took 0 bases from V and 3 from J, leaving 16 bases between them. The germline V gene has CDR1 SGHRS and CDR2 YFSETQ. This CDR3 region has 16 residues. As DNA, the CDR3 is TGCGCCAGCAGCTTGGATTCGGGTGGGAGGCACTACGAGCAGTACTTC. Residues: CASSLDSGGRHYEQYF.